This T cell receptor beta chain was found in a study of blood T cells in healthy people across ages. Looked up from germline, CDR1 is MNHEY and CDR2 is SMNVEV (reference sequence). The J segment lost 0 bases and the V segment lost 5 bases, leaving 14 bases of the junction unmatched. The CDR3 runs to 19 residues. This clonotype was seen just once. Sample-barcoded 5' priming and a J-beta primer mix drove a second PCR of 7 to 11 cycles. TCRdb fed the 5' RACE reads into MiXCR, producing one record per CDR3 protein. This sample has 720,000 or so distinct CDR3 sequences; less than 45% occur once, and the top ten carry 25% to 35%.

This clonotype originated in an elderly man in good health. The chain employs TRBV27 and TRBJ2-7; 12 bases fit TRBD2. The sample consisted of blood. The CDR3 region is CASSNRDRGLAGSSYEQYF. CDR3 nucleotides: TGTGCCAGCAGTAACCGGGACAGAGGACTAGCGGGGAGCTCCTACGAGCAGTACTTC.